Presented here are 17 T cell receptor beta chains from one specimen sequenced in a study of shared clonotypes between healthy human individuals. The naive CD8 subset, CD45RO-negative cells positively selected for CCR7, excluded terminally differentiated effector memory CD45RA+ cells. Profiling relied on immunoSEQ multiplex PCR, and the TCRdb table lists in-frame clones only, not all of them. The sample has roughly 2 million clones, about 95% seen once. Specimen: naive CD8+ T cells sorted from blood. The receptor source for this set is a man aged 18 to 29 in good health.

The rearrangement links TRBV28 to TRBJ2-7; D assignment may be TRBD1 or TRBD2 (5 bases each). This CDR3 contains 14 residues. The V end was cut by 3 bases, the J end by 6 bases, with 15 bases between. Germline assignment: CDR1 MDHEN and CDR2 SYDVKM. CDR3 in amino acids: CASSFPFRESEQYF. The CDR3 DNA is TGTGCCAGCAGTTTCCCGTTCAGGGAGTCCGAGCAGTACTTC.

The chain uses TRBV19 and TRBJ1-1; D unresolved. Trimming stripped 7 bases from V and 4 bases from J, with 10 bases between. Per the germline V gene, CDR1 is LNHDA and CDR2 is SQIVND (reference sequence). The CDR3 spans 12 residues. DNA of the CDR3: TGTGCCAGTATACTCGGAACCACTGAAGCTTTCTTT. Residues: CASILGTTEAFF.

This chain connects TRBV6-1 to TRBJ2-7; D not certain. Trimming removed 1 base from V and 1 base from J, with 14 bases in between. There are 16 residues in the CDR3. Germline V gives CDR1 MNHNS, CDR2 SASEGT. CDR3 DNA: TGTGCCAGCAGTGAAGAGTTGGCAGCCTTATCCTACGAGCAGTACTTC. Its protein is CASSEELAALSYEQYF.

The chain links TRBV27 to TRBJ1-5, with 7 positions matching TRBD1. The CDR3 has 13 amino acids. Germline assignment: CDR1 MNHEY and CDR2 SMNVEV (reference sequence). V trimming: 5 bases; J trimming: 7 bases; junction bases outside the gene matches: 5. DNA of the CDR3: TGTGCCAGCAGTGAGACAGGGTCCCAGCCCCAGCATTTT. Protein: CASSETGSQPQHF.

V gene TRBV27 combines with J gene TRBJ2-7; D unclear. This CDR3 has 13 amino acids. Trimming shortened V by 4 bases and J by 3 bases, and 10 bases separated the two germline ends. CDR1 is MNHEY, CDR2 SMNVEV, per germline (reference sequence). The CDR3, as DNA: TGTGCCAGCAGTTATAGGGAATTCTACGAGCAGTACTTC. This encodes CASSYREFYEQYF.

CDR3 in amino acids: CATSRDPRTSGKSYEQYF. CDR3 DNA: TGTGCCACCAGCAGAGATCCCCGGACTAGCGGGAAATCCTACGAGCAGTACTTC. The chain combines TRBV15 with TRBJ2-7, with TRBD2 identical over 12 bases. V lost 0 bases and J lost 1; bases outside the gene matches: 7. Germline V gene sequence: CDR1 LNHNV, CDR2 YYDKDF (reference sequence). There are 18 residues in the CDR3.

The genes are TRBV5-4 and TRBJ2-5; 10 positions match TRBD2. Germline CDR1 is SGHNT and CDR2 is YYREEE (reference sequence). V trimming: 0 bases; J trimming: 1 base; junction bases outside the gene matches: 6. The CDR3 covers 17 residues. CDR3 DNA sequence: TGTGCCAGCAGCTTGGGAACCAGCGGGGGGGGCCAAGAGACCCAGTACTTC. This translates into CASSLGTSGGGQETQYF. Complete variable domain (other parts from reference TRBV5-4 and TRBJ2-5): ETGVTQSPTHLIKTRGQQVTLRCSSQSGHNTVSWYQQALGQGPQFIFQYYREEENGRGNFPPRFSGLQFPNYSSELNVNALELDDSALYLCASSLGTSGGGQETQYFGPGTRLLVL.

The chain is built from TRBV6-5 and TRBJ2-7; 9 bases are a match to TRBD1. This CDR3 comprises 14 residues. CDR1 is MNHEY and CDR2 is SVGAGI in the germline V gene. V was pared by 6 bases and J by 5 bases, with 8 bases of the junction left unmatched. DNA for the CDR3: TGTGCCAGCAGGCTTGGGACAGGGAGTGACGAGCAGTACTTC. As protein: CASRLGTGSDEQYF.

The chain joins TRBV7-2 to TRBJ2-1; TRBD1 is a possible D gene (7 bases). Trimming took 5 bases from V and 7 from J, leaving 12 bases between them. Germline CDR1 is SGHTA and CDR2 is FQGNSA. This CDR3 contains 13 residues. This CDR3 reads CASSPGGFNEQFF. The CDR3 nucleotides read TGTGCCAGCAGCCCAGGGGGGTTTAATGAGCAGTTCTTC.

The chain combines TRBV7-6 with TRBJ2-2; 7 positions match TRBD1. Trimming at V came to 0 bases and at J to 5 bases, leaving 15 bases not matched to a gene. The CDR3 consists of 19 residues. CDR1 is SGHVS and CDR2 is FNYEAQ in the germline V gene. Written as DNA, the CDR3 is TGTGCCAGCAGCTTAGCCGCGACAGGGCTTAATCGAAGAACCGGGGAGCTGTTTTTT. This encodes CASSLAATGLNRRTGELFF.

The J gene is TRBJ1-2, the V gene TRBV29-1; 9 nucleotides align to TRBD1. V was clipped by 6 bases and J by 4 bases; unmatched bases: 9. The CDR3 totals 14 residues. From germline, CDR1 is SQVTM and CDR2 ANQGSEA. CDR3 nucleotide sequence: TGCAGCGTAGCACAACAGGGGGCTGGCTATGGCTACACCTTC. It codes for CSVAQQGAGYGYTF. Together with reference TRBV29-1 and TRBJ1-2, the CDR3 gives the full variable domain: SAVISQKPSRDICQRGTSLTIQCQVDSQVTMMFWYRQQPGQSLTLIATANQGSEATYESGFVIDKFPISRPNLTFSTLTVSNMSPEDSSIYLCSVAQQGAGYGYTFGSGTRLTVV.

V and J are TRBV19 and TRBJ1-1; no definite D call. V was pared by 10 bases and J by 2 bases, with 11 bases between. CDR1 LNHDA and CDR2 SQIVND come from the germline V gene (reference sequence). The CDR3 totals 12 residues. The CDR3 loop is CATNMGNTEAFF. In DNA form, the CDR3 reads TGTGCCACTAACATGGGTAACACTGAAGCTTTCTTT.

This chain connects TRBV30 to TRBJ1-3; the D is unclear. V lost 5 bases, J lost 1 base, and 18 bases lay in between. In germline, CDR1 is GTSNPN, CDR2 SVGIG (reference sequence). The CDR3 contains 16 residues. This CDR3 is CAWWTGSEQSGNTIYF. The CDR3 DNA is TGTGCCTGGTGGACCGGGTCTGAACAATCTGGAAACACCATATATTTT.

The chain is built from TRBV5-4 and TRBJ1-1; 7 bases align to TRBD1. V shed 2 bases, J shed 4 bases, and the junction held 8 bases outside the gene matches. From germline, CDR1 is SGHNT and CDR2 YYREEE (reference sequence). The CDR3 length is 15 residues. The CDR3 is CASSFKGGQSTEAFF. The CDR3 nucleotides read TGTGCCAGCAGCTTTAAGGGGGGACAGTCCACTGAAGCTTTCTTT.

This chain links TRBV30 with TRBJ2-3; weak D call: TRBD2 (7 bases). Trimming pared 3 bases from V and 4 bases from J, leaving 14 bases between. CDR3 length equals 14 residues. Germline V gene sequence: CDR1 GTSNPN, CDR2 SVGIG (reference sequence). The CDR3 reads CAWSYGGRSDTQYF. DNA of the CDR3: TGTGCCTGGAGCTACGGGGGGCGTTCAGATACGCAGTATTTT.

The chain couples TRBV7-8 to TRBJ1-1, with a weak D call TRBD1 (5 bases). V was trimmed by 2 bases and J by 4 bases, leaving 11 bases between them. Per germline, CDR1 SGHVS and CDR2 FQNEAQ. This CDR3 spans 14 amino acids. CDR3 sequence reads: CASSLNGGTTEAFF. The DNA of the CDR3 is TGTGCCAGCAGCTTAAACGGGGGAACCACTGAAGCTTTCTTT.

The V gene is TRBV7-8, the J gene TRBJ1-1, with 7 bases lining up with TRBD1. V dropped 5 bases and J dropped 5; count of bases not matched to a gene: 17. Germline V gene lookup returns CDR1 SGHVS and CDR2 FQNEAQ. The CDR3 spans 17 residues. The CDR3 sequence is CASSNDRVWEMGTEAFF. DNA for the CDR3: TGTGCCAGCAGCAATGACAGGGTATGGGAAATGGGAACTGAAGCTTTCTTT.